A selection of T cell receptor beta chains follows, all from one sample in a study of blood T cell repertoires in COVID-19. Assay used: immunoSEQ multiplex PCR; TCRdb lists only in-frame clones, some missing. The data hold about 400,000 clones, with approximately 89% observed a single time. Source material: PBMCs or T cells enriched from blood (not recorded which). These receptors all stem from a woman aged 25 to 45 who had recovered from COVID-19. Each CDR3 is given with its conserved first and last residue. D genes are given only for firm matches. Size tells how often a clone was seen (once, few, many) or the class of an expanded clone, and some rows leave it out.

clone size	V gene	D gene	J gene	CDR3 DNA	CDR3 protein
few	TRBV11-2	NA	TRBJ2-7	TGTGCCAGCAGCACCCCGGGTATAGTATACGAGCAGTACTTC	CASSTPGIVYEQYF
NA	TRBV11-3	TRBD2	TRBJ2-1	TGTGCCAGCAGCTCTAGAGCGGGACGGTATGAGCAGTTCTTC	CASSSRAGRYEQFF
NA	TRBV2	NA	TRBJ2-3	TGTGCCAGCAGTGAAGGGACTCAGGTGTGGACAGATACGCAGTATTTT	CASSEGTQVWTDTQYF
NA	TRBV6-5	TRBD1	TRBJ2-2	TGTGCCAGCAGTTACTCCGGGACAGCGAACACCGGGGAGCTGTTTTTT	CASSYSGTANTGELFF
NA	TRBV19	TRBD1	TRBJ1-5	TGTGCCAGTAGTAAGAGCAGGGGACAGGGGGCACAGCCCCAGCATTTT	CASSKSRGQGAQPQHF
NA	TRBV9	NA	TRBJ2-1	TGTGCCAGCAGCGTAGTTGGGAGCGGGCATGAGCAGTTCTTC	CASSVVGSGHEQFF
NA	TRBV5-5	TRBD2	TRBJ2-5	TGTGCCAGCAGCTCGGGACTAGCGGGGGGGCAAGAGACCCAGTACTTC	CASSSGLAGGQETQYF
NA	TRBV27	NA	TRBJ1-6	TGTGCCAGCACAGCGAGGGTGTCGAGTTCCTATAATTCACCCCTCCACTTT	CASTARVSSSYNSPLHF
many	TRBV19	NA	TRBJ1-2	TGTGCCAGTAGTACAGGTTATGGCTACACCTTC	CASSTGYGYTF
NA	TRBV11-2	TRBD1	TRBJ1-5	TGTGCCAGCAGCTTAGGTGGGACAGGGGGCTATCAGCCCCAGCATTTT	CASSLGGTGGYQPQHF
once	TRBV7-7	NA	TRBJ2-2	TGTGCCAGCAGCTTAAATCGTCAGGCCGGGGAGCTGTTTTTT	CASSLNRQAGELFF
NA	TRBV5-4	NA	TRBJ2-5	TGTGCCAGCAGCTTGGATGCTACCATCCAAGAGACCCAGTACTTC	CASSLDATIQETQYF
NA	TRBV12-3/TRBV12-4	TRBD1	TRBJ1-2	TGTGCCAGCAGTTTGGGACAGGGGTATGGCTACACCTTC	CASSLGQGYGYTF
once	TRBV5-1	NA	TRBJ2-5	TGCGCCAGCAGCTTGGCCACAGTCGGCGAGACCCAGTACTTC	CASSLATVGETQYF
once	TRBV11-2	TRBD1	TRBJ2-7	TGTGCCAGCAGTGGGGAAGGACAGGGTCTTTACGAGCAGTACTTC	CASSGEGQGLYEQYF
NA	TRBV28	NA	TRBJ1-2	TGTGCCAGCACCGGAGGGGACTATGGCTACACCTTC	CASTGGDYGYTF
once	TRBV15	NA	TRBJ2-3	TGTGCCACCAGCAGGGGACACACAGATACGCAGTATTTT	CATSRGHTDTQYF
NA	TRBV7-2	TRBD1	TRBJ2-7	TGTGCCAGCAGTTCGTACAGGGGGCAGGGTCGAGAGCAGTACTTC	CASSSYRGQGREQYF
NA	TRBV11-2	TRBD2	TRBJ2-7	TGTGCCAGCAGGGAAACTAGCGGGGTCGCCTACGAGCAGTACTTC	CASRETSGVAYEQYF
NA	TRBV7-9	TRBD1	TRBJ2-7	TGTGCCAGCAGCGCCGGGACAGGGTCCCCCTACGAGCAGTACTTC	CASSAGTGSPYEQYF
NA	TRBV18	TRBD2	TRBJ2-1	TGTGCCAGCTCACCCGTACTAGCGGGAGGAGGCAATGAGCAGTTCTTC	CASSPVLAGGGNEQFF
NA	TRBV7-3	NA	TRBJ1-6	TGTGCCAGCAGCTCCCGAGGTAGAGGCGGTTCACCCCTCCACTTT	CASSSRGRGGSPLHF
NA	TRBV5-6	NA	TRBJ1-2	TGTGCCAGCAGCTTGGATAACAGGGTTGGCTACACCTTC	CASSLDNRVGYTF
NA	TRBV7-8	TRBD1	TRBJ1-5	TGTGCCAGCAGCTCCACCGCGGGACAGCTCAATCAGCCCCAGCATTTT	CASSSTAGQLNQPQHF
NA	TRBV7-3	NA	TRBJ1-4	TGTGCCAGCAGCCGGAATGGGGGGAGAGATGAAAAACTGTTTTTT	CASSRNGGRDEKLFF
NA	TRBV7-9	TRBD1	TRBJ1-4	TGTGCCAGCAGCTCGCCAGGGGGCGACGAAAAACTGTTTTTT	CASSSPGGDEKLFF
NA	TRBV6-6	NA	TRBJ2-7	TGTGCCAGCAGTTACGTCGGGAGTGGCTACGAGCAGTACTTC	CASSYVGSGYEQYF
once	TRBV4-1	NA	TRBJ2-5	TGCGCCAGCAGCCAAGTGGTAACTAGTAAAGAGACCCAGTACTTC	CASSQVVTSKETQYF
NA	TRBV25-1	NA	TRBJ2-7	TGTGCCAGCAGGGATGGCGGTACCTACGAGCAGTACTTC	CASRDGGTYEQYF
NA	TRBV7-7	TRBD1	TRBJ1-1	TGTGCCAGCAGCTTAATCCGGGACAGGGGGCGGACTGAAGCTTTCTTT	CASSLIRDRGRTEAFF
NA	TRBV3-1/TRBV3-2	TRBD1	TRBJ1-1	TGTGCCAGCAGCCATGGACAGGGATGGGGGGCTGAAGCTTTCTTT	CASSHGQGWGAEAFF
NA	TRBV11-2	TRBD2	TRBJ2-1	TGTGCCAGCAGCTTATCCCTAGCGGCGGCCTCGGGTGAGCAGTTCTTC	CASSLSLAAASGEQFF
few	TRBV4-1	NA	TRBJ1-1	TGCGCCAGCAGCCACTCACAGGGATTGGGGAACACTGAAGCTTTCTTT	CASSHSQGLGNTEAFF
NA	TRBV28	NA	TRBJ2-1	TGTGCCAGCAGCCCCACTAGAAACCTTTACAATGAGCAGTTCTTC	CASSPTRNLYNEQFF
NA	TRBV7-6	NA	TRBJ1-2	TGTGCCAGCAGCTTATTTGTTACAGGCGAGGATGGCTACACCTTC	CASSLFVTGEDGYTF
NA	TRBV6-5	TRBD1	TRBJ1-4	TGTGCCAGCAGCTCGGGACAGCTTAATGAAAAACTGTTTTTT	CASSSGQLNEKLFF
NA	TRBV6-5	NA	TRBJ1-2	TGTGCCAGCACCAACCGGGCAGGGGACGGCTACACCTTC	CASTNRAGDGYTF
NA	TRBV7-2	NA	TRBJ1-1	TGTGCCAGCAGCTTCAGGGGACACACTGAAGCTTTCTTT	CASSFRGHTEAFF
once	TRBV27	NA	TRBJ1-5	TGTGCCAGCAGTCCTGGCGGGTATCAGCCCCAGCATTTT	CASSPGGYQPQHF
NA	TRBV28	NA	TRBJ1-1	TGTGCCAGCAGCCCACGGGAAAGTAAAATTGAAGCTTTCTTT	CASSPRESKIEAFF
NA	TRBV14	TRBD1	TRBJ2-7	TGTGCCAGCAGCCAGCTGGGACAGGGGATTGACGAGCAGTACTTC	CASSQLGQGIDEQYF
few	TRBV25-1	NA	TRBJ2-1	TGTGCCAGCAGTGCCCCGGGTTACAATGAGCAGTTCTTC	CASSAPGYNEQFF
NA	TRBV24-1	TRBD2	TRBJ2-2	TGTGCCACCAGTGGACTAGCGGGGACCGGGGAGCTGTTTTTT	CATSGLAGTGELFF
NA	TRBV6-5	NA	TRBJ1-1	TGTGCCAGCAGCAAGGGGTTTGGAGACACTGAAGCTTTCTTT	CASSKGFGDTEAFF
NA	TRBV29-1	NA	TRBJ2-7	TGCAGCGTTATCCTCGCTACAGGGACCTACGAGCAGTACTTC	CSVILATGTYEQYF